This T cell receptor (beta chain) was sequenced in a study of beta chain features in type 1 diabetes. This clone has only a few counts. The whole isolated RNA underwent reverse transcription, so sequencing captured expressed TCRB transcripts. The assay was immunoSEQ multiplex PCR, and TCRdb's table has in-frame clones only and misses some. Of fewer than 900,000 clones in the sample, roughly a sixth were seen once. The TCR originated in a woman between 18 and 30 years old in good health. Sequencing was performed on naive CD4+ T cells from blood.

CDR3 nucleotide sequence: TGTGCCAGCAGAGTAGCGGGAAATACAGATACGCAGTATTTT. This sequence encodes CASRVAGNTDTQYF. The chain links TRBV6-1 to TRBJ2-3; TRBD2 matches at 8 bases. The CDR3 covers 14 residues. In germline, CDR1 is MNHNS, CDR2 SASEGT. Trimming took 6 bases from V and 3 from J; bases not matched to a gene: 5.